The 26 T cell receptor beta chains presented below share a single source sample, sequenced in a study of T cell changes during pregnancy in multiple sclerosis. Produced via immunoSEQ multiplex PCR; TCRdb's table is partial and in-frame only. The data show under 75,000 clones, about 93% seen once. The material was peripheral blood, obtained in the third trimester of pregnancy. Receptors originate from a female donor in good health, enrolled as a control in a pregnancy study.

This clone has a single count. The chain has TRBV18 and TRBJ2-2; tentative D call: TRBD1 (6 bases). The CDR3 runs 16 residues. V gave up 3 bases and J gave up 0 bases, with 11 bases separating them. Germline V CDR1 and CDR2: KGHSH, LQKENI. The CDR3 DNA is TGTGCCAGCTCACCCTTAACAGGGTCGAACACCGGGGAGCTGTTTTTT. Its protein is CASSPLTGSNTGELFF.

V is TRBV2 and J is TRBJ1-3; D gene uncertain. V was trimmed by 7 bases and J by 4 bases, leaving 11 bases between them. The CDR3 is 13 amino acids. CDR1 and CDR2 from the germline V gene are SNHLY and FYNNEI. Here the CDR3 reads CASTLEQGNTIYF. The CDR3 DNA sequence: TGTGCCAGCACCCTAGAGCAGGGAAACACCATATATTTT.

CDR3 coding DNA: TGTGCCAGCAGCCGTTGGGACTCTCTGAACACTGAAGCTTTCTTT. This codes for CASSRWDSLNTEAFF. The chain uses TRBV11-3 and TRBJ1-1; perhaps TRBD1 as D (5 bases). V was pared by 5 bases and J by 0 bases, with 13 bases between. The CDR3 has 15 amino acids. Germline CDR1 is SGHNT and CDR2 is YENEEA.

CDR3: CASSLAGGGYGYTF. The DNA of the CDR3 is TGTGCCAGCAGCTTAGCAGGGGGGGGCTATGGCTACACCTTC. V usage is TRBV7-9 and J usage is TRBJ1-2, with D tentatively TRBD1 (6 bases). V shed 0 bases and J shed 4 bases, with 9 bases lying between them. The CDR3 spans 14 residues. Germline V gene lookup returns CDR1 SEHNR and CDR2 FQNEAQ (reference sequence).

The gene calls are TRBV14 and TRBJ2-1; tentative D call: TRBD1 (5 bases). Looked up from germline, CDR1 is SGHDN and CDR2 is FVKESK. The CDR3 runs 16 residues. The ends were cut back, 6 bases at V and 10 bases at J, with 25 bases in the middle. DNA for the CDR3: TGTGCCAGCAGTACCGTGGGTCCCCCTGACAGAGAGGAGCAGTTCTTC. Amino acids: CASSTVGPPDREEQFF.

The rearrangement joins TRBV2 to TRBJ2-2; tentatively, D is TRBD1 (5 bases). V lost 3 bases to trimming and J lost 6 bases, with 17 bases between them. The CDR3 sequence is 16 residues long. CDR1 is SNHLY, CDR2 FYNNEI, per germline. The CDR3 reads CASSDRRRMTAGELFF. In DNA, the CDR3 is TGTGCCAGCAGTGACAGGAGAAGGATGACAGCCGGGGAGCTGTTTTTT.

The rearrangement joins TRBV28 to TRBJ1-2, with D possibly being TRBD1 (5 bases). The CDR3 totals 13 residues. Germline loops: CDR1 MDHEN, CDR2 SYDVKM. Trimming pared 6 bases from V and 3 bases from J, leaving 11 bases between. CDR3 DNA: TGTGCCAGCAGGCCGGGGGTTTACTATGGCTACACCTTC. Residues: CASRPGVYYGYTF.

The CDR3 is CAISGQGEETQYF. CDR3 nucleotides: TGTGCCATCTCCGGACAGGGCGAAGAGACCCAGTACTTC. V and J are TRBV5-4 and TRBJ2-5; 8 nucleotides match TRBD1. Germline CDR1 SGHNT, CDR2 YYREEE (reference sequence). The CDR3 contains 13 residues. V lost 9 bases to trimming and J lost 3 bases; unmatched junction nucleotides: 7.

V is TRBV5-1 and J is TRBJ2-1; 11 bases line up with TRBD2. J lost 4 bases, V lost 4 bases, and 13 bases had no gene match. Germline CDR1 is SGHRS and CDR2 is YFSETQ. This CDR3 contains 18 residues. CDR3 nucleotide sequence: TGCGCCAGCAGCCAACGTCCGGGCGGGACTAGCGGTTACAATGAGCAGTTCTTC. It encodes CASSQRPGGTSGYNEQFF.

The V call is TRBV6-6, the J call TRBJ1-3; 7 nucleotides align to TRBD1. The CDR3 sequence is 15 residues long. Germline V gene data show CDR1 as MNHNY and CDR2 as SVGAGI (reference sequence). V dropped 5 bases and J dropped 0; count of bases not matched to a gene: 4. The CDR3: CASSRGQLSGNTIYF. As DNA, the CDR3 is TGTGCCAGCAGTAGGGGACAGCTCTCTGGAAACACCATATATTTT.

This chain uses TRBV11-3 with TRBJ1-4, with D maybe TRBD1 (6 bases). With 3 bases removed from V and 4 bases from J, the gap between germline ends came to 9 bases. In germline, CDR1 is SGHNT, CDR2 YENEEA. CDR3 size: 14 residues. Here the CDR3 DNA reads TGTGCCAGCAGCTTTACAGGGAGTAATGAAAAACTGTTTTTT. This gives the protein CASSFTGSNEKLFF.

The chain employs TRBV2 and TRBJ1-2; no clear D. Trimming pared 2 bases from V and 7 bases from J, leaving 14 bases between. Germline V gene sequence: CDR1 SNHLY, CDR2 FYNNEI. This CDR3 has 14 residues. This CDR3 reads CASSEFRGEGGYTF. As DNA, the CDR3 is TGTGCCAGCAGTGAATTCCGGGGAGAGGGTGGCTACACCTTC.

This clone was observed once. The rearrangement uses TRBV9 and TRBJ2-3; no clear D gene. This CDR3 contains 15 residues. Germline CDR1 reads SGDLS; CDR2 reads YYNGEE. Deletions cut 2 bases from V and 0 bases from J, with 10 bases between. The CDR3 DNA reads TGTGCCAGCAGCGTTAGCTCTTCTAGCACAGATACGCAGTATTTT. Amino acids: CASSVSSSSTDTQYF. Supplemented by reference TRBV9 and TRBJ2-3, the full variable domain reads DSGVTQTPKHLITATGQRVTLRCSPRSGDLSVYWYQQSLDQGLQFLIQYYNGEERAKGNILERFSAQQFPDLHSELNLSSLELGDSALYFCASSVSSSSTDTQYFGPGTRLTVL.

The chain employs TRBV2 and TRBJ2-1; 9 positions match TRBD1. Trimming cost V 4 bases and J 2 bases; bases outside gene matches: 3. The CDR3 runs to 15 residues. Looked up from germline, CDR1 is SNHLY and CDR2 is FYNNEI. Written as DNA, the CDR3 is TGTGCCAGCAGTGCCAGGACAGGGGCCTACAATGAGCAGTTCTTC. This translates into CASSARTGAYNEQFF.

The chain has TRBV5-1 and TRBJ2-3; possible D gene TRBD2, 6 bases. The CDR3 has 14 residues. Trimming took 3 bases from V and 5 from J, leaving 13 bases between them. The germline CDR1 and CDR2 sequences are SGHRS and YFSETQ. The CDR3 region is CASSSLANEDTQYF. CDR3 sequence (DNA): TGCGCCAGCAGCTCCCTAGCGAATGAAGATACGCAGTATTTT.

V and J are TRBV9 and TRBJ1-3; TRBD1 is a possible D gene (5 bases). The germline V gene encodes CDR1 SGDLS and CDR2 YYNGEE. The CDR3 is 13 amino acids. V lost 0 bases, J lost 8 bases, and 9 bases lay in between. CDR3 in amino acids: CASSVVLGDTIYF. The DNA for the CDR3 is TGTGCCAGCAGCGTAGTATTAGGGGACACCATATATTTT.

The chain combines TRBV10-3 with TRBJ2-1; TRBD2 aligns across 8 bases. Germline V gene data show CDR1 as ENHRY and CDR2 as SYGVKD. With 6 bases clipped from V and 6 bases from J, the junction kept 10 bases outside the gene matches. This CDR3 comprises 15 residues. The CDR3 DNA reads TGTGCCATCAGGAGAGCACTAGCGGAGCCCAATGAGCAGTTCTTC. Its protein product is CAIRRALAEPNEQFF.

This chain joins TRBV19 and TRBJ2-6; 7 positions agree with TRBD2. The CDR3 runs 15 residues. The germline V gene has CDR1 LNHDA and CDR2 SQIVND (reference sequence). The J segment lost 1 base and the V segment lost 4 bases, leaving 1 base of the junction unmatched. The CDR3 protein is CASSTGGSGANVLTF. The CDR3 DNA reads TGTGCCAGTAGTACGGGGGGATCTGGGGCCAACGTCCTGACTTTC.

This rearrangement joins TRBV4-3 to TRBJ1-4, with 8 bases that match TRBD1. V was pared by 0 bases and J by 10 bases, with 16 bases of the junction left unmatched. Germline CDR1 and CDR2: LGHNA and YSLEER. This CDR3 has 18 residues. Here the CDR3 DNA reads TGCGCCAGCAGCCAAGATTTCGGACAGGGTGCCCGAACGGGAAAACTGTTTTTT. The encoded protein is CASSQDFGQGARTGKLFF.

The chain carries TRBV7-9 and TRBJ2-1; the match to TRBD2 covers 7 bases. The V gene's germline CDR1 is SEHNR and CDR2 FQNEAQ (reference sequence). This CDR3 spans 13 amino acids. The V gene end was trimmed by 5 bases and the J gene end by 9 bases; junction bases not matched to a gene: 7. CDR3 in amino acids: CASSLGLGGEQFF. CDR3 nucleotide sequence: TGTGCCAGCAGCCTTGGACTAGGTGGTGAGCAGTTCTTC.

The rearrangement joins TRBV7-9 to TRBJ1-4, with D perhaps TRBD1 (5 bases). CDR3 size: 15 residues. Per germline, CDR1 SEHNR and CDR2 FQNEAQ (reference sequence). Trimming took off 5 bases at V and 0 bases at J, with 10 bases between the two ends. The CDR3 region is CASSPGHATNEKLFF. For the CDR3, the DNA is TGTGCCAGCAGCCCCGGACATGCAACTAATGAAAAACTGTTTTTT.

This sequence joins TRBV27 and TRBJ1-4; 7 nucleotides agree with TRBD1. Per the germline V gene, CDR1 is MNHEY and CDR2 is SMNVEV (reference sequence). V shed 2 bases, J shed 3 bases, and the junction held 9 bases outside the gene matches. This CDR3 region has 17 residues. CDR3 sequence: CASSLGGGGGANEKLFF. The CDR3 DNA follows: TGTGCCAGCAGTTTAGGAGGGGGCGGAGGAGCTAATGAAAAACTGTTTTTT. Together with reference TRBV27 and TRBJ1-4, the CDR3 gives the full variable domain: EAQVTQNPRYLITVTGKKLTVTCSQNMNHEYMSWYRQDPGLGLRQIYYSMNVEVTDKGDVPEGYKVSRKEKRNFPLILESPSPNQTSLYFCASSLGGGGGANEKLFFGSGTQLSVL.

J is TRBJ1-5 and V is TRBV7-2, with D perhaps TRBD1 (6 bases). Germline V gives CDR1 SGHTA, CDR2 FQGNSA. The CDR3 has 16 amino acids. V was pared by 1 base and J by 2 bases, with 12 bases between. In nucleotides, the CDR3 is TGTGCCAGCAGCTTAGAAACAGGGATTGGCAATCAGCCCCAGCATTTT. Amino acids: CASSLETGIGNQPQHF.

The chain recombines TRBV10-2 with TRBJ2-7; D unclear. The ends were cut back, 7 bases at V and 2 bases at J, with 18 bases in the middle. CDR1 WSHSY and CDR2 SAAADI come from the germline V gene. This CDR3 is built from 15 residues. The CDR3 DNA is TGCGCCAGCACCCCCAGCTGGGCCACCACCTACGAGCAGTACTTC. The encoded protein is CASTPSWATTYEQYF.

The chain is built from TRBV2 and TRBJ2-5, with a possible D match to TRBD2 (6 bases). CDR3 length: 13 amino acids. V was cut by 8 bases and J by 0 bases, with 10 bases left in between. Germline-derived CDR1 and CDR2 are SNHLY and FYNNEI. The CDR3 coding sequence is TGTGCCAGCGGAGGGGAGGACCAAGAGACCCAGTACTTC. It codes for CASGGEDQETQYF.

The chain uses TRBV11-2 and TRBJ2-2; 8 nucleotides agree with TRBD1. Germline V gives CDR1 SGHAT, CDR2 FQNNGV. The CDR3 consists of 16 residues. With V trimmed by 5 bases and J by 4 bases, 9 bases remained unmatched. CDR3 DNA: TGTGCCAGCAGCCCCTGGACAGGGCCGAGCACCGGGGAGCTGTTTTTT. Translated, it gives CASSPWTGPSTGELFF.